Listed below are T cell receptor beta chains from one sample, sequenced in a study of T cells in Graves' hyperthyroidism and ophthalmopathy. Each CDR3 protein is one row after TCRdb ran MiXCR on the multiplex PCR reads. The repertoire includes about 770,000 distinct CDR3 sequences, over 15% of them detected once, and roughly 17% sits in the top ten. Sequenced input: blood. These receptors were collected from a woman between 50 and 59 years old with Graves' hyperthyroidism that later progressed to Graves' ophthalmopathy. Both conserved end residues are part of each CDR3. Each record gives: J gene, D gene, V gene, clone size, CDR3 DNA, CDR3 protein. A D gene is named only where the DNA matches it firmly. Only part of the rows carry a size: once, few, many, or a class if the clone is expanded.

>TRBJ1-1|NA|TRBV12-3/TRBV12-4|many
TGTGCCAGCAGTTGGGGAGGAGCCGACACTGAAGCTTTCTTT
CASSWGGADTEAFF
>TRBJ2-6|NA|TRBV12-3/TRBV12-4|many
TGTGCCAGCAGCTCCAAGGGGTCCGGGGCCAACGTCCTGACTTTC
CASSSKGSGANVLTF
>TRBJ2-7|NA|TRBV2|many
TGTGCCAGCAGTGAAGTGGAGACAATGAACGAGCAGTACTTC
CASSEVETMNEQYF
>TRBJ2-3|NA|TRBV12-3/TRBV12-4|once
TGTGCCAGCAGTGATAATAACCGTGGAGATACGCAGTATTTT
CASSDNNRGDTQYF
>TRBJ1-5|TRBD1|TRBV19|NA
TGTGCCAGTAGGCCGGACCGGGACAGGGTTCAGCCCCAGCATTTT
CASRPDRDRVQPQHF
>TRBJ1-2|NA|TRBV10-2|NA
TGCGCCAGCAGTGAAATTATGGGTGTGGCGGGCTACACCTTC
CASSEIMGVAGYTF
>TRBJ1-1|NA|TRBV12-3/TRBV12-4|many
TGTGCCAGCAGTTTTTTACAGGCAAACACTGAAGCTTTCTTT
CASSFLQANTEAFF
>TRBJ2-3|TRBD2|TRBV20-1|NA
TGCAGTGCTAGAGATTTCGGGGGGGGTACAGATACGCAGTATTTT
CSARDFGGGTDTQYF
>TRBJ2-7|NA|TRBV20-1|NA
TGCAGTGCACGAGGCGGCGGCGAGCAGTACTTC
CSARGGGEQYF
>TRBJ1-5|NA|TRBV18|NA
TGTGCCAGCTCCCGCTGTGAAGGACTCTATCAAAATCAGCCCCAGCATTTT
CASSRCEGLYQNQPQHF
>TRBJ1-1|NA|TRBV7-9|many
TGTGCCAGCAGCTCGGTTGGCACTGAAGCTTTCTTT
CASSSVGTEAFF
>TRBJ2-5|TRBD1|TRBV18|many
TGTGCCAGCTCACAGGACAGGGGTCTACCAGAGACCCAGTACTTC
CASSQDRGLPETQYF
>TRBJ2-2|TRBD1|TRBV6-2/TRBV6-3|many
TGTGCCAGCAGTACCGGGACAGGAGCTTTCGCGAACACCGGGGAGCTGTTTTTT
CASSTGTGAFANTGELFF
>TRBJ1-4|TRBD1|TRBV20-1|many
TGCAGTGCTAGAGAGGGACAGGGAAGCGAAAAACTGTTTTTT
CSAREGQGSEKLFF
>TRBJ2-5|NA|TRBV3-1|many
TGTGCCAGCAGCCAAGGAGAGCTGCGACAAGAGACCCAGTACTTC
CASSQGELRQETQYF
>TRBJ2-5|NA|TRBV20-1|many
TGCAGTGCTAGATCCCTTTTAGAGACCCAGTACTTC
CSARSLLETQYF
>TRBJ2-7|TRBD1|TRBV4-1|few
TGCGCCAGCAGCCAAGATAGGGGGCACGAGCAGTACTTC
CASSQDRGHEQYF
>TRBJ2-1|NA|TRBV12-3/TRBV12-4|NA
TGTGCCAGCAGTACGGGGTCCTACAATGAGCAGTTCTTC
CASSTGSYNEQFF
>TRBJ1-2|TRBD1|TRBV3-1|many
TGTGCCAGCAGCCAAGAATCCGGGACAGGGTTCTATGGCTACACCTTC
CASSQESGTGFYGYTF
>TRBJ2-3|TRBD2|TRBV20-1|NA
TGCAGTGCTAGCCGTATTTGGCGCGGGGGGGCAGATACGCAGTATTTT
CSASRIWRGGADTQYF
>TRBJ1-1|NA|TRBV7-2|NA
TGTGCCAGCAGCTTAGACCTTGAGTTCATGAACACTGAAGCTTTCTTT
CASSLDLEFMNTEAFF
>TRBJ2-7|NA|TRBV11-2|many
TGTGCCAGCAGCCCAGGGTATTTCCACTACGAGCAGTACTTC
CASSPGYFHYEQYF